These 22 T cell receptor beta chains originate from one sample sequenced in a study of blood T cell repertoires in COVID-19. Clones were sequenced by immunoSEQ multiplex PCR, and TCRdb holds only the in-frame ones, with some missing. This sample yields around 160,000 clones, of which roughly four fifths are seen a single time; more than 7% belongs to the top ten. Sample: peripheral blood. Source of these receptors: a human donor with acute or convalescent COVID-19. The donor label of this sample is uncertain.

The rearrangement uses TRBV18 and TRBJ1-2, with D unclear. Trimming removed 6 bases at V and 4 bases at J, with 9 bases between. CDR1 and CDR2 (germline): KGHSH, LQKENI. The CDR3 is 12 amino acids. The CDR3 DNA reads TGTGCCAGCTCGCGGGCCACCTATGGCTACACCTTC. Residues: CASSRATYGYTF.

V gene TRBV19 combines with J gene TRBJ1-2; D might be TRBD1 (6 bases). The CDR3 totals 14 residues. Between the trimmed V and J ends, which lost 1 base and 4 bases, there was a span of 10 bases. Germline V gene data show CDR1 as LNHDA and CDR2 as SQIVND (reference sequence). For the CDR3, the DNA is TGTGCCAGTAGTATAGGGCGAGGGGGCTATGGCTACACCTTC. This translates into CASSIGRGGYGYTF. Full variable domain (missing parts from reference TRBV19 and TRBJ1-2): DGGITQSPKYLFRKEGQNVTLSCEQNLNHDAMYWYRQDPGQGLRLIYYSQIVNDFQKGDIAEGYSVSREKKESFPLTVTSAQKNPTAFYLCASSIGRGGYGYTFGSGTRLTVV.

CDR3 sequence: CASSATGSNQPQHF. For the CDR3, the DNA is TGTGCCAGTAGTGCAACAGGGAGCAATCAGCCCCAGCATTTT. The chain recombines TRBV19 with TRBJ1-5; TRBD1 is a possible D gene (6 bases). The V end was cut by 5 bases, the J end by 1 base, with 9 bases between. There are 14 residues in the CDR3. Germline assignment: CDR1 LNHDA and CDR2 SQIVND (reference sequence).

The rearrangement joins TRBV5-1 to TRBJ2-2; 8 positions agree with TRBD1. With 3 bases clipped from V and 4 bases from J, the junction kept 2 bases outside the gene matches. The length of the CDR3 is 14 residues. Germline values: CDR1 SGHRS, CDR2 YFSETQ. CDR3 nucleotide sequence: TGCGCCAGCAGCTCCGACAGGGGCACCGGGGAGCTGTTTTTT. Its protein product is CASSSDRGTGELFF.

The V gene is TRBV14, the J gene TRBJ1-2; D not certain. The CDR3 consists of 14 residues. The germline gives CDR1 SGHDN, CDR2 FVKESK. Trimming removed 3 bases at V and 5 bases at J, with 13 bases between. The CDR3 spells CASSQSGGVYGYTF. DNA for the CDR3: TGTGCCAGCAGCCAGTCGGGAGGCGTATATGGCTACACCTTC.

This clone has just one count. The CDR3 is CASSLTRTGMNTGELFF. CDR3 DNA: TGTGCCAGCAGCCTTACACGAACAGGGATGAACACCGGGGAGCTGTTTTTT. V is TRBV13 and J is TRBJ2-2; perhaps TRBD1 as D (6 bases). Germline CDR1 and CDR2: PRHDT and FYEKMQ (reference sequence). This CDR3 contains 17 residues. V dropped 5 bases and J dropped 1 base, with 17 bases sitting between them.

The chain employs TRBV5-4 and TRBJ2-1, with 7 bases lining up with TRBD1. The V gene end was trimmed by 0 bases and the J gene end by 8 bases; junction bases not matched to a gene: 2. This CDR3 has 13 residues. Germline CDR1 reads SGHNT; CDR2 reads YYREEE (reference sequence). CDR3 in DNA: TGTGCCAGCAGCTTGGGAGGGGGCGATGAGCAGTTCTTC. Translated, it gives CASSLGGGDEQFF.

Only a few counts were recorded for this clone. This chain connects TRBV27 to TRBJ2-3; D gene uncertain. V lost 5 bases, J lost 7 bases, and 16 bases lay in between. CDR3 size: 14 residues. Per the germline V gene, CDR1 is MNHEY and CDR2 is SMNVEV (reference sequence). The CDR3 DNA sequence: TGTGCCAGCAGTCCCGAGCAGCTCGGGTATACGCAGTATTTT. Protein sequence: CASSPEQLGYTQYF.

This clone occurred a few times. This chain connects TRBV5-8 to TRBJ1-5, with D perhaps TRBD1 (5 bases). This CDR3 has 15 residues. The germline V gene has CDR1 SGHTS and CDR2 YDEGEE. The V end was cut by 4 bases, the J end by 3 bases, with 14 bases between. The CDR3 loop is CASSGGRQPNQPQHF. The CDR3 DNA sequence: TGTGCCAGCAGCGGGGGGAGACAGCCCAATCAGCCCCAGCATTTT.

The chain uses TRBV7-8 and TRBJ1-5; 10 bases are shared with TRBD1. V lost 5 bases, J lost 4 bases, and 5 bases stayed unmatched. The germline CDR1 and CDR2 sequences are SGHVS and FQNEAQ. This CDR3 is 15 amino acids long. CDR3 bases: TGTGCCAGCAGCCCGTGGACAGGGGGTAATCAGCCCCAGCATTTT. It is translated as CASSPWTGGNQPQHF.

V is TRBV6-5 and J is TRBJ1-1, with 7 bases fitting TRBD1. The germline V gene encodes CDR1 MNHEY and CDR2 SVGAGI. The CDR3 totals 14 residues. J gave up 0 bases and V 10 bases, and 8 bases lay outside the gene matches. For the CDR3, the DNA is TGTGCCACCTACTCGGGACAGTTGAACACTGAAGCTTTCTTT. Translating it yields CATYSGQLNTEAFF.

V is TRBV5-1 and J is TRBJ2-2; 8 bases line up with TRBD2. The germline V gene has CDR1 SGHRS and CDR2 YFSETQ. There are 16 residues in the CDR3. J gave up 0 bases and V 7 bases, and 8 bases lay outside the gene matches. CDR3 nucleotides: TGCGCCAGCGTGCCCCTAGCGGGTACGAACACCGGGGAGCTGTTTTTT. Protein: CASVPLAGTNTGELFF. The variable domain in full, completed from reference TRBV5-1 and TRBJ2-2, reads KAGVTQTPRYLIKTRGQQVTLSCSPISGHRSVSWYQQTPGQGLQFLFEYFSETQRNKGNFPGRFSGRQFSNSRSEMNVSTLELGDSALYLCASVPLAGTNTGELFFGEGSRLTVL.

V and J are TRBV10-1 and TRBJ2-2, with D unresolved. CDR3 length equals 13 residues. The V and J ends lost 2 bases and 6 bases respectively, with 7 bases between them. From germline, CDR1 is WNHNN and CDR2 SYGVQD (reference sequence). CDR3 in DNA: TGCGCCAGCAGTGAGAACCGGGCCGGGGAGCTGTTTTTT. This translates into CASSENRAGELFF.

This chain uses TRBV29-1 with TRBJ1-2, with D uncertain. This CDR3 has 12 amino acids. The V gene's germline CDR1 is SQVTM and CDR2 ANQGSEA. Between the trimmed V and J ends, which lost 0 bases and 8 bases, there was a span of 10 bases. CDR3 DNA: TGCAGCGTTGAAGATAACGGGAAAGGCTACACCTTC. As protein: CSVEDNGKGYTF. Full variable domain (remainder filled in from reference TRBV29-1 and TRBJ1-2): SAVISQKPSRDICQRGTSLTIQCQVDSQVTMMFWYRQQPGQSLTLIATANQGSEATYESGFVIDKFPISRPNLTFSTLTVSNMSPEDSSIYLCSVEDNGKGYTFGSGTRLTVV.

This clone is a singleton in its sample. The CDR3 sequence: CASSYWGDAGNTIYF. CDR3 DNA: TGTGCCAGCAGTTACTGGGGGGACGCTGGAAACACCATATATTTT. This sequence joins TRBV6-5 and TRBJ1-3; the D gene is possibly TRBD1 (5 bases). This CDR3 comprises 15 residues. Per the germline V gene, CDR1 is MNHEY and CDR2 is SVGAGI. The V and J ends lost 1 base and 2 bases respectively, with 9 bases between them.

This chain joins TRBV5-4 and TRBJ2-2, with TRBD2 as a possible D gene (5 bases). Germline CDR1 is SGHNT and CDR2 is YYREEE (reference sequence). Trimming removed 4 bases from V and 4 bases from J, with 11 bases in between. The CDR3 extends over 14 amino acids. CDR3 nucleotides: TGTGCCAGCAGCCAGGACTCACGCACCGGGGAGCTGTTTTTT. Translated, it gives CASSQDSRTGELFF.

This sequence joins TRBV19 and TRBJ1-5; D is possibly TRBD1 (6 bases). The germline CDR1 and CDR2 sequences are LNHDA and SQIVND (reference sequence). The length of the CDR3 is 13 residues. V was cut by 4 bases and J by 6 bases, with 10 bases left in between. The DNA of the CDR3 is TGTGCCAGTAGTAGGGGGCCGATTCAGCCCCAGCATTTT. It codes for CASSRGPIQPQHF.

The chain uses TRBV6-2 or TRBV6-3 and TRBJ2-1, with TRBD2 matching over 10 bases. The CDR3 covers 16 residues. The germline V gene encodes CDR1 MNHEY and CDR2 SVGEGT. The V segment lost 0 bases and the J segment 15 bases; nucleotides outside the gene matches: 14. The CDR3 DNA reads as TGTGCCAGCAGTTACTCGCAAAGCGGGGGGGCCTTCGGCCCGTTCTTC. Translated: CASSYSQSGGAFGPFF.

In DNA, the CDR3 is TGTGCCAGCAGCATTACAGGGAATGGCTACACCTTC. It specifies CASSITGNGYTF. The chain has TRBV21-1 and TRBJ1-2; the table's D call, TRBD1, was not checked against the DNA. TRBV21-1 is a listed pseudogene. CDR3 length equals 12 residues.

The V and J genes are TRBV18 and TRBJ2-7; 9 nucleotides align to TRBD1. Germline values: CDR1 KGHSH, CDR2 LQKENI. This CDR3 region has 13 residues. V trimming: 3 bases; J trimming: 6 bases; junction bases outside the gene matches: 3. The CDR3 sequence is CASSPGTGIEQYV. The CDR3, as DNA: TGTGCCAGCTCACCGGGGACAGGGATCGAGCAGTACGTC.

In this sample, this clone turned up a few times. The rearrangement uses TRBV10-3 and TRBJ2-3, with D possibly matching TRBD1 (7 bases). The V end was cut by 7 bases, the J end by 3 bases, with 14 bases between. The CDR3 length is 14 residues. Germline V gene sequence: CDR1 ENHRY, CDR2 SYGVKD. The CDR3: CAITPGGRTDTQYF. The CDR3 DNA reads as TGTGCCATCACTCCAGGGGGGAGGACAGATACGCAGTATTTT.

The rearrangement uses TRBV14 and TRBJ1-1; unclear D gene. Germline CDR1 SGHDN, CDR2 FVKESK. The CDR3 runs to 15 residues. V was trimmed by 2 bases and J by 6 bases, leaving 16 bases between them. The CDR3 sequence is CASSQPLGGHAEAFF. The CDR3 nucleotides read TGTGCCAGCAGCCAACCCCTGGGAGGCCACGCTGAAGCTTTCTTT.